This T cell receptor (beta chain) was recovered during a study of shared clonotypes between healthy human individuals. Assay runs were performed at deep level. Repertoires were generated with immunoSEQ multiplex PCR, while TCRdb's copy carries only in-frame clones and drops some. The sample yields about 680,000 clones, under 95% seen once. Study-wide results and limits: As a rule, naive subsets had a larger estimated richness than memory subsets.

Positively selected for CCR7, the CD45RO-negative cells used as naive CD8 cells excluded terminally differentiated effector memory CD45RA+ cells. Donors, without exception, were Caucasian adults residing in Nashville, Tennessee. The trim removed 4 bases at V and 7 bases at J, leaving 5 bases unmatched. This CDR3 contains 14 residues. Per the germline V gene, CDR1 is SGHVS and CDR2 is FQNEAQ. Concerning this clone: Its target is not known.

The gene calls are TRBV7-8 and TRBJ2-2, with TRBD1 matching 8 bases. Input material: naive CD8+ T cells sorted from blood. The receptor was derived from a young man in good health. The CDR3 spells CASSSRGLVGELFF. In DNA form, the CDR3 reads TGTGCCAGCAGCTCCAGGGGGCTTGTCGGGGAGCTGTTTTTT.